This is a list of T cell receptor beta chains from one sample in a study of T-cell memory formation after mild COVID-19. Each CDR3 protein gets one entry after TCRdb re-called the 5' RACE reads with MiXCR. There are roughly 48,000 distinct CDR3 sequences in the sample; less than 35% occur only once, and approximately 40% lies in the top ten. The sample was PBMCs or a T cell subset sorted from them (not recorded which). Receptor source: a man aged 18 to 29 who had mild COVID-19 (a few samples of this study predate the infection). Cell type and time point are not known. The CDR3 runs from the conserved cysteine through the conserved F or W. The order of the fields is J gene, V gene, clone size, D gene, CDR3 DNA, CDR3 protein. The D gene is left open where the match is weak. Expanded clones are given a class, and other clones once, few, many or no size at all.

TRBJ1-5 | TRBV4-3 | - | - | TGCGCCAGCAGCCAATTGCAGGGTAAACCCCAGCATTTT | CASSQLQGKPQHF
TRBJ1-2 | TRBV6-5 | once | - | TGTGCCGGCGGCATGACAGTGGATGGCTACACCTTC | CAGGMTVDGYTF
TRBJ2-2 | TRBV4-1 | - | - | TGCGCCAGCAGCCAAGGTCAGCGGGAGCTGTTTTTT | CASSQGQRELFF
TRBJ1-6 | TRBV6-6 | few | - | TGTGCCAGCAGTTACTCGAAGGACTTGGCCTCACCCCTCCACTTT | CASSYSKDLASPLHF
TRBJ1-2 | TRBV12-3/TRBV12-4 | few | TRBD1 | TGTGCCAGCAGTCCGGAGACAGGGGCCGCCAACTATGGCTACACCTTC | CASSPETGAANYGYTF
TRBJ1-1 | TRBV7-3 | few | TRBD1 | TGTGCCAGCAGCGCCGGGACAGTCACTGAAGCTTTCTTT | CASSAGTVTEAFF
TRBJ1-2 | TRBV28 | - | TRBD1 | TGTGCCAGCACCCCCGCAGGGGGGTATGGCTACACCTTC | CASTPAGGYGYTF
TRBJ2-5 | TRBV10-3 | many | - | TGTGCCATCAGCCGTCTGGGAGAACAAGAGACCCAGTACTTC | CAISRLGEQETQYF
TRBJ1-1 | TRBV6-2/TRBV6-3 | - | - | TGTGCCAGCAGTTACAGGGCGAAGAACACTGAAGCTTTCTTT | CASSYRAKNTEAFF
TRBJ2-2 | TRBV7-3 | many | - | TGTGCCAGCAGCCTAACTGCTTCGGGAGGGGAGCTGTTTTTT | CASSLTASGGELFF
TRBJ2-5 | TRBV6-1 | - | TRBD2 | TGTGCCAGCAGTGAAGCCCCGGACGGGGGGACGCTAGGAGAGACCCAGTACTTC | CASSEAPDGGTLGETQYF
TRBJ2-5 | TRBV6-1 | - | - | TGTGCCAGCAGTGAGTTAGGCAGCCAAGAGACCCAGTACTTC | CASSELGSQETQYF
TRBJ2-4 | TRBV7-9 | - | - | TGTGCCAGCACCGGGATTAACGCAGCCAAAAACATTCAGTACTTC | CASTGINAAKNIQYF
TRBJ2-1 | TRBV12-3/TRBV12-4 | - | - | TGTGCCAGCAGTTCCCAGCGATTTGAGCAGTTCTTC | CASSSQRFEQFF
TRBJ2-1 | TRBV24-1 | few | TRBD2 | TGTGCCACCAGTCGACTAGCGGGGTTCAATGAGCAGTTCTTC | CATSRLAGFNEQFF
TRBJ2-2 | TRBV11-2 | - | - | TGTGCCAGCAGTTGGGGATTCGGCACCGGGGAGCTGTTTTTT | CASSWGFGTGELFF
TRBJ2-1 | TRBV6-2/TRBV6-3 | few | - | TGTGCCAGCAGTTACTCGTGGGGCAGGTATGAGCAGTTCTTC | CASSYSWGRYEQFF
TRBJ2-3 | TRBV6-5 | few | - | TGTGCCAGCAGTTACTCGGCAGGCGGAGATACGCAGTATTTT | CASSYSAGGDTQYF
TRBJ2-7 | TRBV7-8 | - | - | TGTGCCAGCAGCTTATCTGACAGGCTGTACTTC | CASSLSDRLYF
TRBJ2-3 | TRBV4-3 | - | - | TGCGCCAGCAGCCAGACTGCAGATACGCAGTATTTT | CASSQTADTQYF
TRBJ2-1 | TRBV4-3 | many | - | TGCGCCAGCAGCCAAGAGGGGTGGAATGAGCAGTTCTTC | CASSQEGWNEQFF
TRBJ2-2 | TRBV12-3/TRBV12-4 | many | - | TGTGCCAGCAGACTGACAACGAACACCGGGGAGCTGTTTTTT | CASRLTTNTGELFF
TRBJ2-2 | TRBV20-1 | - | TRBD2 | TGCAGTGCTAGAATTACTAGCGGGGGCTCCACCGGGGAGCTGTTTTTT | CSARITSGGSTGELFF
TRBJ2-1 | TRBV4-1 | few | - | TGCGCCAGCAGCCAAGAGCTAGCGCCGTGGGAGCAGTTCTTC | CASSQELAPWEQFF
TRBJ2-1 | TRBV7-2 | - | - | TGTGCCAGCGCGTGGGGGGTTAGCTCCTACAATGAGCAGTTCTTC | CASAWGVSSYNEQFF
TRBJ1-3 | TRBV11-2 | - | TRBD1 | TGTGCCAGCAGCTTACAGTGGACAGGGATTGGAAACACCATATATTTT | CASSLQWTGIGNTIYF
TRBJ2-1 | TRBV7-2 | few | TRBD2 | TGTGCCAGCAGCATAATAGCGGGGGGGCATAATGAGCAGTTCTTC | CASSIIAGGHNEQFF
TRBJ2-7 | TRBV29-1 | few | - | TGCAGCGTTGAAGAGGACAGCTACGAGCAGTACTTC | CSVEEDSYEQYF
TRBJ1-2 | TRBV2 | - | - | TGTGCCAGCAGTGGTCCAGGGTACTATGGCTACACCTTC | CASSGPGYYGYTF
TRBJ2-7 | TRBV20-1 | few | - | TGCAGTGCGAGAAACAGGGCTTCCTACGAGCAGTACTTC | CSARNRASYEQYF
TRBJ2-3 | TRBV5-1 | few | - | TGCGCCAGCAGCAACTTAGGGGGAAACACAGATACGCAGTATTTT | CASSNLGGNTDTQYF
TRBJ2-5 | TRBV10-3 | - | TRBD2 | TGTGCCATCAGTCCAGGGAGGGCTGTGGAGACCCAGTACTTC | CAISPGRAVETQYF
TRBJ2-5 | TRBV7-2 | few | TRBD1 | TGTGCCAGCAGCTTAGTAGGTGGGACAGTAGAGACCCAGTACTTC | CASSLVGGTVETQYF
TRBJ2-2 | TRBV4-3 | - | - | TGCGCCAGCAGCCAAGACAGGTCTGCGAACACCGGGGAGCTGTTTTTT | CASSQDRSANTGELFF
TRBJ1-2 | TRBV12-3/TRBV12-4 | - | - | TGTGCCAGCAGTTTAGGAAGCCAGGGACCTGGCTACACCTTC | CASSLGSQGPGYTF
TRBJ2-5 | TRBV12-3/TRBV12-4 | few | - | TGTGCCAGCAGTTCTAAGCGTTTGGAGACCCAGTACTTC | CASSSKRLETQYF
TRBJ1-3 | TRBV7-6 | - | - | TGTGCCAGCAGCCCCGGGGGGGGACCTGGAAACACCATATATTTT | CASSPGGGPGNTIYF
TRBJ2-2 | TRBV4-1 | - | - | TGCGCCAGCAGCCAAGAGGGGAACGGGGAGCTGTTTTTT | CASSQEGNGELFF
TRBJ1-1 | TRBV5-6 | - | - | TGTGCCAGCAGCCGTATAGGACAGACCATGAACACTGAAGCTTTCTTT | CASSRIGQTMNTEAFF
TRBJ2-1 | TRBV20-1 | few | - | TGCAGTGCCACAGCCCGGACGGGACGGTGGCATGAGCAGTTCTTC | CSATARTGRWHEQFF
TRBJ1-1 | TRBV4-3 | - | TRBD1 | TGCGCCAGCAGCCAGAGCAGGGGGATGAACACTGAAGCTTTCTTT | CASSQSRGMNTEAFF
TRBJ2-5 | TRBV7-9 | few | - | TGTGCCAGCAGCTTGGCACAGGGGGGGCGTGAGACCCAGTACTTC | CASSLAQGGRETQYF
TRBJ2-2 | TRBV25-1 | - | - | TGTGCCAGCCAGGCGGGGAGAGCTACCGGGGAGCTGTTTTTT | CASQAGRATGELFF
TRBJ2-5 | TRBV7-2 | - | TRBD1 | TGTGCCAGCACCATGGAGGGACAGGGGACAGAGACCCAGTACTTC | CASTMEGQGTETQYF
TRBJ2-7 | TRBV4-3 | - | - | TGCGCCAGCAGCCAAGAACTGAGGGGCCCAACCTACGAGCAGTACTTC | CASSQELRGPTYEQYF
TRBJ1-1 | TRBV28 | - | TRBD1 | TGTGCCAGCAGTCGTCTGGGGACAGGGGTAGGGGTGAACACTGAAGCTTTCTTT | CASSRLGTGVGVNTEAFF
TRBJ1-5 | TRBV11-2 | - | - | TGTGCCAGCAGCTTAGGGGCAGGGCCCGATCAGCCCCAGCATTTT | CASSLGAGPDQPQHF
TRBJ1-3 | TRBV15 | - | - | TGTGCCACCAGCAGAGACCACTCTGGAAACACCATATATTTT | CATSRDHSGNTIYF
TRBJ1-6 | TRBV5-1 | once | TRBD1 | TGCGCCAGCAGCTTGTGGGACAGCATTAATTCACCCCTCCACTTT | CASSLWDSINSPLHF
TRBJ1-5 | TRBV7-9 | few | TRBD1 | TGTGCCAGCAGCTCGGACAGGGAAGGACAGCCCCAGCATTTT | CASSSDREGQPQHF